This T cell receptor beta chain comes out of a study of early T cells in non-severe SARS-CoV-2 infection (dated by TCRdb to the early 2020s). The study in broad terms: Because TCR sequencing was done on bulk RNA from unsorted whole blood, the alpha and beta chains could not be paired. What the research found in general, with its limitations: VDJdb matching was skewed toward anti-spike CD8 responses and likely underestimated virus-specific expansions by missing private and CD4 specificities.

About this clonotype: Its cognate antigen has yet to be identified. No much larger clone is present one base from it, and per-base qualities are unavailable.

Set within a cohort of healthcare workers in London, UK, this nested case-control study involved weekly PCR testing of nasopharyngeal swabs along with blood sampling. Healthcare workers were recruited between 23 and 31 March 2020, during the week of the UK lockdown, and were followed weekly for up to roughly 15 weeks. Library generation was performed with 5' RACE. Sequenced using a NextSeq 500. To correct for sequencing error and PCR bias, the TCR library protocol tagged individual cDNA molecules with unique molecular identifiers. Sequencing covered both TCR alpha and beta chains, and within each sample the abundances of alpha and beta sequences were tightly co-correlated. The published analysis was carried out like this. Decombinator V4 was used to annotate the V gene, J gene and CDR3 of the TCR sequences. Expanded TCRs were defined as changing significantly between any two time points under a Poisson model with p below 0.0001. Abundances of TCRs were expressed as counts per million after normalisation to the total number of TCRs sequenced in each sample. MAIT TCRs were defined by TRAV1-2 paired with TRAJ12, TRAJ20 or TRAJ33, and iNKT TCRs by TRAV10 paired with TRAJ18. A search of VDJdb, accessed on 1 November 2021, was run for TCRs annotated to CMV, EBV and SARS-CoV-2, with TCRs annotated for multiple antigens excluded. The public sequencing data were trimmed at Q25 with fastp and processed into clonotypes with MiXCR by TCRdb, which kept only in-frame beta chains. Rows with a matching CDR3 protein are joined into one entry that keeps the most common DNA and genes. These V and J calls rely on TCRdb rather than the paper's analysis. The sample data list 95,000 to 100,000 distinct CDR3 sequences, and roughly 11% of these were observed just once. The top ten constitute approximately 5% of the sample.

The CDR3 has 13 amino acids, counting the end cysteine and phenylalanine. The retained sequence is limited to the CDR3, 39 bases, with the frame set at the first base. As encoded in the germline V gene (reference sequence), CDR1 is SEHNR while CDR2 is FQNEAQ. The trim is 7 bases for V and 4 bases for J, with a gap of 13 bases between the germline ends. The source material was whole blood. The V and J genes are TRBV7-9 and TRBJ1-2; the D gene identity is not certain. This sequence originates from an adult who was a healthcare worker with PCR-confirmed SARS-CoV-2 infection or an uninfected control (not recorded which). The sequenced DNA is TGTGCCAGCACCCACGTGGGTGGCTATGGCTACACCTTC. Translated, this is CASTHVGGYGYTF.